The 5 T cell receptor beta chains given below trace back to one sample, sequenced in a study of OX40 agonist ivuxolimab in advanced cancers. Profiling relied on immunoSEQ multiplex PCR, and the TCRdb table lists in-frame clones only, not all of them. The sample includes about 87,000 clones, around 87% seen only once; the top ten take roughly 1.6%. The starting material was CD4+ or CD8+ T cells sorted from blood, obtained in a trial of the OX40 agonist ivuxolimab. All receptors derive from an adult with an advanced solid tumor such as melanoma, head and neck, liver or kidney cancer.

This clone has only a few counts. This chain uses TRBV6-6 with TRBJ2-7; TRBD1 agrees at 9 bases. Germline values: CDR1 MNHNY, CDR2 SVGAGI (reference sequence). The V segment lost 7 bases and the J segment 7 bases; nucleotides outside the gene matches: 8. The CDR3 loop spans 13 amino acids. CDR3: CASKPGQGGEQYF. The CDR3 nucleotides are TGTGCCAGCAAACCGGGACAGGGAGGGGAGCAGTACTTC.

The V gene is TRBV28, the J gene TRBJ2-5, with a weak D call TRBD2 (6 bases). Near its end, the DNA agrees better with TRBJ2-7, so the J call may be wrong. The CDR3 sequence is 13 residues long. Germline assignment: CDR1 MDHEN and CDR2 SYDVKM. DNA for the CDR3: TGTGCCAGCAGAACCGGGGGAAGATACGAGCAGTACTTC. Translated: CASRTGGRYEQYF.

This chain connects TRBV5-1 to TRBJ2-3; D gene ambiguous. This CDR3 has 15 residues. The V gene lost 2 bases and the J gene lost 2 bases, with 12 bases spanning the gap. Looked up from germline, CDR1 is SGHRS and CDR2 is YFSETQ. The CDR3 DNA sequence: TGCGCCAGCAGCTTAGGGTCCGTCGCCACAGATACGCAGTATTTT. Its translation: CASSLGSVATDTQYF.

This rearrangement joins TRBV5-4 to TRBJ2-3, with 10 bases aligning to TRBD2. The CDR3 sequence is 15 residues long. Germline-derived CDR1 and CDR2 are SGHNT and YYREEE (reference sequence). The trim removed 10 bases at V and 4 bases at J, leaving 12 bases unmatched. The CDR3 DNA follows: TGTGCCTTTGGGAGCGGGGGGGCCCGAGCAGATACGCAGTATTTT. Protein sequence: CAFGSGGARADTQYF.

The chain employs TRBV29-1 and TRBJ1-2; D gene unclear. CDR1 and CDR2 from the germline V gene are SQVTM and ANQGSEA. With 4 bases removed from V and 8 bases from J, the gap between germline ends came to 20 bases. CDR3 length: 14 residues. CDR3 residues: CSVGPRGERWGYTF. As DNA, the CDR3 is TGCAGCGTTGGTCCCCGAGGCGAACGGTGGGGCTACACCTTC.